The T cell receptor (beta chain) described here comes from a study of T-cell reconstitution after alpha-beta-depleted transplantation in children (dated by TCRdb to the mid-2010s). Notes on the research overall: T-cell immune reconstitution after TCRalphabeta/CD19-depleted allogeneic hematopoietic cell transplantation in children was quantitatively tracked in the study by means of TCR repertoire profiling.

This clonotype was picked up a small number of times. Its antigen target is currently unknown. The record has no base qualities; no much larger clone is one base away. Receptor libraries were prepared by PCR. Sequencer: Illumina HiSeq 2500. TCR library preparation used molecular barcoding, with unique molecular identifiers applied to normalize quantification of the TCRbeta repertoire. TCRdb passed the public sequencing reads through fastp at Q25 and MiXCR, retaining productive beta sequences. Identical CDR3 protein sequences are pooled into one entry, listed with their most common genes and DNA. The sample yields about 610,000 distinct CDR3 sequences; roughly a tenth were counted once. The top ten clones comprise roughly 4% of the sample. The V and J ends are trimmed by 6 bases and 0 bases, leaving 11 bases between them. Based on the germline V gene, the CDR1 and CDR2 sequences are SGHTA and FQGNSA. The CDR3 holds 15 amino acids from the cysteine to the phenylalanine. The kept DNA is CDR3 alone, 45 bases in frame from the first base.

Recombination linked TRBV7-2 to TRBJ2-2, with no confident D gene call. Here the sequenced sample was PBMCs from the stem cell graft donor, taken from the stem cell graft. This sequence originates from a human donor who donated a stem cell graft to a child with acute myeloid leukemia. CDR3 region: CASRPAATNTGELFF. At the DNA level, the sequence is TGTGCCAGCAGGCCCGCCGCGACGAACACCGGGGAGCTGTTTTTT.